The 23 T cell receptor beta chains listed next were all sequenced from one sample in a study of shared clonotypes between healthy human individuals. As defined, naive CD8 cells were CD45RO-negative and positively selected for CCR7, with terminally differentiated effector memory CD45RA+ cells excluded. Sequenced by immunoSEQ multiplex PCR; TCRdb stores in-frame clones only, minus some. The sample has around 1.9 million clones; 90% to 95% are singletons. The material sequenced was naive CD8+ T cells from PBMCs. These TCRs come from a man aged 18-30 years in good health. Some clones in this sample may be carry-over from other donors' samples.

This chain uses TRBV9 with TRBJ1-2, with D perhaps matching TRBD1 (6 bases). Germline V lookup: CDR1 SGDLS, CDR2 YYNGEE. Trimming stripped 4 bases from V and 4 bases from J, with 14 bases between. The length of the CDR3 is 14 residues. DNA of the CDR3: TGTGCCAGCAGCCTTTTGGGGGGCGGCTATGGCTACACCTTC. It translates to CASSLLGGGYGYTF.

The chain employs TRBV10-3 and TRBJ1-3; D call uncertain. This CDR3 is built from 15 residues. Germline CDR1 ENHRY, CDR2 SYGVKD. Between the trimmed V and J ends, which lost 6 bases and 0 bases, there was a span of 12 bases. CDR3 sequence reads: CAISLGLYSGNTIYF. The DNA of the CDR3 is TGTGCCATCAGCCTCGGCCTTTACTCTGGAAACACCATATATTTT.

With respect to this clone: The identical CDR3 is also encoded by other nucleotide sequences in the sample. The rearrangement links TRBV11-2 to TRBJ2-7; TRBD1 is a possible D gene (5 bases). Germline lookup yields CDR1 SGHAT and CDR2 FQNNGV. This CDR3 has 15 residues. Trimming removed 0 bases at V and 2 bases at J, with 11 bases between. This CDR3 is CASSLDRTTTYEQYF. The CDR3 DNA reads TGTGCCAGCAGCTTAGACAGGACAACTACCTACGAGCAGTACTTC.

The chain links TRBV9 to TRBJ2-7; D remains unclear. CDR3 length: 13 residues. Trimming removed 4 bases from V and 7 bases from J, with 15 bases in between. Germline V CDR1 and CDR2: SGDLS, YYNGEE. DNA of the CDR3: TGTGCCAGCAGCCCTCCTGGGCAGTGGGAGCAGTACTTC. Its protein is CASSPPGQWEQYF. Based on the CDR3 plus reference TRBV9 and TRBJ2-7, the full variable domain is DSGVTQTPKHLITATGQRVTLRCSPRSGDLSVYWYQQSLDQGLQFLIQYYNGEERAKGNILERFSAQQFPDLHSELNLSSLELGDSALYFCASSPPGQWEQYFGPGTRLTVT.

In regard to this clone: Other nucleotide sequences in the sample specify the same CDR3. The CDR3 reads CASRGGGTEAFF. CDR3 in DNA: TGTGCCAGTAGAGGGGGGGGCACTGAAGCTTTCTTT. V gene TRBV19 combines with J gene TRBJ1-1; D is possibly TRBD1 (6 bases). The length of the CDR3 is 12 residues. The germline V gene has CDR1 LNHDA and CDR2 SQIVND (reference sequence). The V and J ends lost 6 bases and 4 bases respectively, with 9 bases between them.

The genes are TRBV15 and TRBJ2-7; 8 bases agree with TRBD2. CDR3 length equals 14 residues. Looked up from germline, CDR1 is LNHNV and CDR2 is YYDKDF (reference sequence). The trim removed 3 bases at V and 5 bases at J, leaving 6 bases unmatched. CDR3 sequence (DNA): TGTGCCACCAGCAGGCCCGGGAGGGCGCACGAGCAGTACTTC. Encoded protein: CATSRPGRAHEQYF.

The chain carries TRBV18 and TRBJ2-2; D is unclear. This CDR3 has 13 residues. Germline lookup yields CDR1 KGHSH and CDR2 LQKENI. The V gene lost 2 bases and the J gene lost 4 bases, with 5 bases spanning the gap. The CDR3, as DNA: TGTGCCAGCTCACCAGGCACCACCGGGGAGCTGTTTTTT. It is translated as CASSPGTTGELFF.

J is TRBJ1-4 and V is TRBV7-8; D is undetermined. Germline assignment: CDR1 SGHVS and CDR2 FQNEAQ. Trimming stripped 3 bases from V and 4 bases from J, with 9 bases between. The CDR3 loop spans 14 amino acids. The CDR3 region is CASSFPGRNEKLFF. For the CDR3, the DNA is TGTGCCAGCAGCTTTCCTGGCCGTAATGAAAAACTGTTTTTT. Variable domain in full (rest from reference TRBV7-8 and TRBJ1-4): GAGVSQSPRYKVAKRGQDVALRCDPISGHVSLFWYQQALGQGPEFLTYFQNEAQLDKSGLPSDRFFAERPEGSVSTLKIQRTQQEDSAVYLCASSFPGRNEKLFFGSGTQLSVL.

Points on this clone: This sample also contains other DNA sequences that code for the same CDR3. The chain employs TRBV28 and TRBJ2-2, with 7 bases lining up with TRBD2. The CDR3 is 13 amino acids. V was clipped by 5 bases and J by 6 bases; unmatched bases: 3. Per the germline V gene, CDR1 is MDHEN and CDR2 is SYDVKM. The CDR3 loop is CASSLRGAGELFF. CDR3 DNA sequence: TGTGCCAGCAGTCTTCGGGGGGCCGGGGAGCTGTTTTTT.

The CDR3 reads CASSLQGAYNEQFF. Here the CDR3 DNA reads TGTGCCAGCAGCTTGCAGGGGGCGTACAATGAGCAGTTCTTC. V gene TRBV5-4 combines with J gene TRBJ2-1, with 8 nucleotides matching TRBD1. Germline assignment: CDR1 SGHNT and CDR2 YYREEE (reference sequence). After removal of 1 base from V and 4 bases from J, the junction contained 1 base not matched to a gene. The CDR3 extends over 14 amino acids.

The chain joins TRBV6-6 to TRBJ1-4; tentatively, D is TRBD1 (5 bases). Germline V gene lookup returns CDR1 MNHNY and CDR2 SVGAGI (reference sequence). The ends were cut back, 2 bases at V and 7 bases at J, with 17 bases in the middle. The CDR3 consists of 16 residues. The CDR3 coding sequence is TGTGCCAGCAGTTACCCCTGGGACCCGGACGGTGAAAAACTGTTTTTT. Amino acids: CASSYPWDPDGEKLFF.

The CDR3 sequence: CASSYGTPGVEQYF. In DNA, the CDR3 is TGTGCCAGCAGTTACGGGACTCCGGGCGTCGAGCAGTACTTC. This chain uses TRBV28 with TRBJ2-7, with D perhaps matching TRBD2 (6 bases). V lost 4 bases and J lost 6, with 16 bases in between. Germline V gene sequence: CDR1 MDHEN, CDR2 SYDVKM. The CDR3 loop spans 14 amino acids. Full variable domain (rest looked up from reference TRBV28 and TRBJ2-7): DVKVTQSSRYLVKRTGEKVFLECVQDMDHENMFWYRQDPGLGLRLIYFSYDVKMKEKGDIPEGYSVSREKKERFSLILESASTNQTSMYLCASSYGTPGVEQYFGPGTRLTVT.

J is TRBJ2-1 and V is TRBV9; 14 bases fit TRBD2. J was trimmed by 4 bases and V by 4 bases; bases with no gene match: 10. The CDR3 has 18 amino acids. In germline, CDR1 is SGDLS, CDR2 YYNGEE. The CDR3 DNA reads TGTGCCAGCAGCCTTCCGGGACTAGCGGGAGCGTCGTACAATGAGCAGTTCTTC. Encoded protein: CASSLPGLAGASYNEQFF. Full variable domain (remainder filled in from reference TRBV9 and TRBJ2-1): DSGVTQTPKHLITATGQRVTLRCSPRSGDLSVYWYQQSLDQGLQFLIQYYNGEERAKGNILERFSAQQFPDLHSELNLSSLELGDSALYFCASSLPGLAGASYNEQFFGPGTRLTVL.

The V and J genes are TRBV16 and TRBJ1-2, with D maybe TRBD1 (5 bases). Trimming took off 3 bases at V and 0 bases at J, with 14 bases between the two ends. Looked up from germline, CDR1 is KGHSY and CDR2 is FQNENV. The CDR3 is made up of 16 amino acids. CDR3 nucleotide sequence: TGTGCCAGCAGCCAGCCCCCCTGGGGCCCTAACTATGGCTACACCTTC. Translation: CASSQPPWGPNYGYTF.

The genes are TRBV27 and TRBJ2-1, with 14 bases lining up with TRBD2. This CDR3 is 16 amino acids long. V lost 6 bases and J lost 0; bases outside the gene matches: 1. Germline assignment: CDR1 MNHEY and CDR2 SMNVEV (reference sequence). CDR3 DNA: TGTGCCAGCAGAGGACTAGCGGGAGGCTCCTACAATGAGCAGTTCTTC. Its protein product is CASRGLAGGSYNEQFF.

This chain uses TRBV4-1 with TRBJ2-7; 10 bases align to TRBD2. V shed 4 bases and J 4 bases; nucleotides not matched to a gene: 10. The CDR3 covers 16 residues. Germline lookup yields CDR1 MGHRA and CDR2 YSYEKL. The CDR3 coding sequence is TGCGCCAGCAGCCGAACCACCGGGACTAGCGATTACGAGCAGTACTTC. The encoded protein is CASSRTTGTSDYEQYF.

The chain has TRBV2 and TRBJ2-7; 9 bases map to TRBD1. V lost 7 bases and J lost 2; bases outside the gene matches: 12. The germline V gene encodes CDR1 SNHLY and CDR2 FYNNEI. The CDR3 length is 16 residues. The DNA of the CDR3 is TGTGCCAGCAAGGGGGTAGGGACAGGGACCCCCTACGAGCAGTACTTC. Its protein is CASKGVGTGTPYEQYF.

V gene TRBV19 combines with J gene TRBJ2-7; 10 bases map to TRBD2. The CDR3 runs 15 residues. The germline CDR1 and CDR2 sequences are LNHDA and SQIVND (reference sequence). V gave up 2 bases and J gave up 3 bases; unmatched junction bases: 4. CDR3 amino acids: CASSIRLAGFYEQYF. In DNA, the CDR3 is TGTGCCAGTAGTATAAGACTAGCGGGCTTCTACGAGCAGTACTTC.

CDR3 sequence reads: CASSQDIRLAGRTDTQYF. The CDR3 nucleotides read TGCGCCAGCAGCCAAGATATCAGGTTAGCGGGACGAACAGATACGCAGTATTTT. This chain joins TRBV4-1 and TRBJ2-3; the match to TRBD2 covers 8 bases. Unmatched junction bases numbered 11, after V lost 0 bases and J lost 3 bases. The CDR3 loop spans 18 amino acids. From germline, CDR1 is MGHRA and CDR2 YSYEKL.

The CDR3 region is CASSRDRVGSSEQFF. The CDR3 bases are TGTGCCAGCAGCCGGGACAGGGTAGGCAGTTCTGAGCAGTTCTTC. This chain connects TRBV5-6 to TRBJ2-1, with TRBD1 identical over 9 bases. J was trimmed by 9 bases and V by 4 bases; bases with no gene match: 11. The CDR3 totals 15 residues. Germline lookup yields CDR1 SGHDT and CDR2 YYEEEE.

The rearrangement joins TRBV5-1 to TRBJ1-1; D is possibly TRBD1 (5 bases). The V end was cut by 1 base, the J end by 6 bases, with 16 bases between. The CDR3 has 15 residues. The germline V gene has CDR1 SGHRS and CDR2 YFSETQ. CDR3 protein: CASSLYTGVRAEAFF. The CDR3 DNA reads TGCGCCAGCAGCTTGTACACGGGGGTGAGAGCTGAAGCTTTCTTT.

The J gene is TRBJ2-7, the V gene TRBV2, with TRBD1 matching over 8 bases. This CDR3 spans 19 amino acids. J lost 2 bases, V lost 7 bases, and 22 bases had no gene match. The germline V gene encodes CDR1 SNHLY and CDR2 FYNNEI. CDR3 protein: CASNIFRGRKTNTAYEQYF. CDR3 DNA: TGTGCCAGCAATATCTTCAGGGGGCGCAAAACGAACACCGCCTACGAGCAGTACTTC.

This rearrangement joins TRBV19 to TRBJ1-2, with D maybe TRBD1 (6 bases). The CDR3 extends over 14 amino acids. CDR1 and CDR2 from the germline V gene are LNHDA and SQIVND (reference sequence). V lost 1 base, J lost 4 bases, and 10 bases lay in between. The CDR3 DNA reads as TGTGCCAGTAGTATAGGCCCGGACAGCTATGGCTACACCTTC. It specifies CASSIGPDSYGYTF.